The rows below give T cell receptor beta chains drawn from one sample of a study of T cells in Graves' hyperthyroidism and ophthalmopathy. MiXCR, run by TCRdb on the multiplex PCR reads, gives a single entry per CDR3 protein. The sample includes 690,000 or so distinct CDR3 sequences, 18% of them seen just once. Sequencing input: blood. These TCRs come from a woman aged 45 to 65 with Graves' hyperthyroidism that later progressed to Graves' ophthalmopathy. CDR3s include the opening cysteine and the closing phenylalanine or tryptophan. The order of the fields is V gene, D gene, clone size, J gene, CDR3 DNA, CDR3 protein. The D gene is left open where the match is weak. Expanded clones are given a class, and other clones once, few, many or no size at all.

V gene: TRBV7-9; D gene: TRBD1; clone size: NA; J gene: TRBJ2-5; CDR3 DNA: TGTGCCAGCAGCTTCGGACAGGCCCCGTACCAAGAGACCCAGTACTTC; CDR3 protein: CASSFGQAPYQETQYF
V gene: TRBV4-1; D gene: NA; clone size: many; J gene: TRBJ1-5; CDR3 DNA: TGCGCCAGCAGCCAAACAGGGATCCTGGGAGGTCAGCCCCAGCATTTT; CDR3 protein: CASSQTGILGGQPQHF
V gene: TRBV2; D gene: NA; clone size: many; J gene: TRBJ2-7; CDR3 DNA: TGTGCCAGCAGTGGGGGCCCCGGGCGCTCCTACGAGCAGTACTTC; CDR3 protein: CASSGGPGRSYEQYF
V gene: TRBV5-4; D gene: NA; clone size: NA; J gene: TRBJ1-1; CDR3 DNA: TGTGCCAGCACCCGCCCATCCGAAGGCGACACTGAAGCTTTCTTT; CDR3 protein: CASTRPSEGDTEAFF
V gene: TRBV20-1; D gene: NA; clone size: few; J gene: TRBJ2-2; CDR3 DNA: TGCAGTGCTAGTCTCTCGGACGGACCGAACACCGGGGAGCTGTTTTTT; CDR3 protein: CSASLSDGPNTGELFF
V gene: TRBV3-1; D gene: NA; clone size: few; J gene: TRBJ2-7; CDR3 DNA: TGTGCCAGCAGCAACAACAAAATATATTCCTTCGAGCAGTACTTC; CDR3 protein: CASSNNKIYSFEQYF
V gene: TRBV30; D gene: NA; clone size: NA; J gene: TRBJ1-1; CDR3 DNA: TGTGCCTGGAGCAAGGCCGGGAACACTGAAGCTTTCTTT; CDR3 protein: CAWSKAGNTEAFF
V gene: TRBV19; D gene: TRBD2; clone size: NA; J gene: TRBJ2-5; CDR3 DNA: TGTGCCAGTAGTAACCAGCGGGGGGCCAGGGAGACCCAGTACTTC; CDR3 protein: CASSNQRGARETQYF
V gene: TRBV7-8; D gene: NA; clone size: many; J gene: TRBJ2-1; CDR3 DNA: TGTGCCAGCAGCTCCGCCGCTAGCGCTAGCTTTAATGAGCAGTTCTTC; CDR3 protein: CASSSAASASFNEQFF
V gene: TRBV5-5; D gene: TRBD1; clone size: NA; J gene: TRBJ1-2; CDR3 DNA: TGTGCCAGCAGCCCGAGACAGGGGGATAACTATGGCTACACCTTC; CDR3 protein: CASSPRQGDNYGYTF
V gene: TRBV6-2/TRBV6-3; D gene: NA; clone size: many; J gene: TRBJ1-5; CDR3 DNA: TGTGCCAGCAGCGGGGGCTTGGTTCCCAATCAGCCCCAGCATTTT; CDR3 protein: CASSGGLVPNQPQHF
V gene: TRBV4-3; D gene: NA; clone size: NA; J gene: TRBJ1-5; CDR3 DNA: TGCGCCAGCAGCCAGGACACCAATAGCAATCAGCCCCAGCATTTT; CDR3 protein: CASSQDTNSNQPQHF
V gene: TRBV5-6; D gene: TRBD2; clone size: NA; J gene: TRBJ2-1; CDR3 DNA: TGTGCCAGCAGCTTTCCAGCGGGGGGACAGTTCTTC; CDR3 protein: CASSFPAGGQFF
V gene: TRBV6-5; D gene: NA; clone size: few; J gene: TRBJ2-2; CDR3 DNA: TGTGCCAGCAGTTACCTACGGTCCGGGGAGCTGTTTTTT; CDR3 protein: CASSYLRSGELFF